This T cell receptor beta chain was retrieved from a study of CD8 T cells in ankylosing spondylitis (dated 2017 in TCRdb). With respect to the entire study: The study set out to find disease-linked TCR variants by profiling T cell receptor beta repertoires in ankylosing spondylitis patients and healthy donors. The whole study cohort included 108 healthy donors and roughly 24 ankylosing spondylitis patients. Peripheral blood was sampled, and synovial fluid was also collected from ankylosing spondylitis patients.

The CDR1 and CDR2 encoded by the germline V gene (reference sequence) are DFQATT and SNEGSKA. Deletion took 3 bases off V and 9 bases off J, with a span of 21 bases between the germline ends. The CDR3 has 16 amino acids, counting the end cysteine and phenylalanine. The DNA shown is the 48-base CDR3, in frame from base 1. The run used an Illumina HiSeq 2500. Quantitative 5'-RACE with molecular barcodes was used to prepare TCR beta libraries. The original methods were these. A new computational method based on a probabilistic model of VDJ rearrangement was used to identify disease-linked TCR variants. TCRdb trimmed public reads at Q25 via fastp, called clones via MiXCR and kept in-frame beta chains. Under each unique CDR3 protein, matching rows form one entry showing the most common genes and DNA. In this record, the V and J calls reflect TCRdb's handling and not the investigators' own analysis. Counted in this sample were about 800,000 distinct CDR3 sequences; roughly 10% of them appeared once. The top ten constitute 0.45% to 0.6% of the sample.

As regards this clonotype: The antigen this receptor binds is unknown. No clone much larger than this one lies a single base away; base qualities are absent.

What the research found in general, with its limitations: Some of the motif variants had been reported before in the synovial fluid and blood of reactive arthritis patients, a finding that suggests common disease-initiation mechanisms. Significant enrichment of the disease-linked clones was reported in matched synovial fluid samples from ankylosing spondylitis patients. A TCR beta motif made up of several highly homologous amino acid variants appeared to be characteristic of blood from ankylosing spondylitis patients. A CD8+ phenotype was shown by the disease-linked clones, which were found at relatively low frequencies in peripheral blood.

Specimen: blood, either unsorted or a sorted T cell fraction (not recorded which). In this chain, TRBV20-1 is recombined with TRBJ1-6; the D gene is perhaps TRBD1, from 5 matching bases. The source is a male donor with ankylosing spondylitis. Read as DNA, the sequence is TGCAGTGCTAGGGACCCGGGACTATCCTTACTTTCACCCCTCCACTTT. This is translated as CSARDPGLSLLSPLHF.